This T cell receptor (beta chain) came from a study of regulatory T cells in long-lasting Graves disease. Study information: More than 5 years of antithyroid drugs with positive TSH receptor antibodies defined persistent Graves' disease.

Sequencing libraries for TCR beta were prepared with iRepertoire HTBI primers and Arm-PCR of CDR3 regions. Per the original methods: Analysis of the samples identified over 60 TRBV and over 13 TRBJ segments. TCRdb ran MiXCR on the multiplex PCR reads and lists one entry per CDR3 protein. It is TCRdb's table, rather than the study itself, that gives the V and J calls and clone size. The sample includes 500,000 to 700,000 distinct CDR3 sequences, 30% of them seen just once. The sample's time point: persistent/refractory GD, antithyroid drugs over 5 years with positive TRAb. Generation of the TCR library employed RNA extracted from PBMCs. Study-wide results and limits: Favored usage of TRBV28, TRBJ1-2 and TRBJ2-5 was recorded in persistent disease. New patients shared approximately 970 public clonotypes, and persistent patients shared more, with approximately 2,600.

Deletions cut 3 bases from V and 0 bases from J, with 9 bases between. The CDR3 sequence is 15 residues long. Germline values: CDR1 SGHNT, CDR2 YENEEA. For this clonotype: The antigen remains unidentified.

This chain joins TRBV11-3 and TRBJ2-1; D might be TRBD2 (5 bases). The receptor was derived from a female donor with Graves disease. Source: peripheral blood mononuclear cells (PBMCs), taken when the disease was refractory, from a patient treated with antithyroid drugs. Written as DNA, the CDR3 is TGTGCCAGCAGCTTGCATAGCGACTCCTACAATGAGCAGTTCTTC. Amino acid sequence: CASSLHSDSYNEQFF. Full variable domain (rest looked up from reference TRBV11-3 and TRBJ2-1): EAGVVQSPRYKIIEKKQPVAFWCNPISGHNTLYWYLQNLGQGPELLIRYENEEAVDDSQLPKDRFSAERLKGVDSTLKIQPAELGDSAVYLCASSLHSDSYNEQFFGPGTRLTVL.